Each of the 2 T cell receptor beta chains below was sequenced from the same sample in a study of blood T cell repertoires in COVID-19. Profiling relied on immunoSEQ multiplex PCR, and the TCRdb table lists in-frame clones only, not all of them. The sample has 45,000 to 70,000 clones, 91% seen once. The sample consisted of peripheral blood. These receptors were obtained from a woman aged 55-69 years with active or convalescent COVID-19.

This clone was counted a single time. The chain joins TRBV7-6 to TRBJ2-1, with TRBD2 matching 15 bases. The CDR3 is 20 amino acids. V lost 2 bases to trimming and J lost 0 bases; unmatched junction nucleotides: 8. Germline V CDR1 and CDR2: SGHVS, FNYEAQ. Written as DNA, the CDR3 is TGTGCCAGCAGCTTAACTCCGGGACTAGCGGGGGGCAGCTCCTACAATGAGCAGTTCTTC. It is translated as CASSLTPGLAGGSSYNEQFF.

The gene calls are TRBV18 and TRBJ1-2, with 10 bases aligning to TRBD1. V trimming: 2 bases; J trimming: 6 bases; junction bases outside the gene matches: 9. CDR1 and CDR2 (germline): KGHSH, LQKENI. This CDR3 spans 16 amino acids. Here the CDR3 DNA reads TGTGCCAGCTCACCAACAATCAGGGACAGGGGAAATGGCTACACCTTC. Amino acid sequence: CASSPTIRDRGNGYTF.